The T cell receptor beta chain under discussion was sequenced for a study of shared clonotypes between healthy human individuals. Study results and caveats: Generation of non-shared clonotypes was less probable than generation of clonotypes shared by all four donors.

On this clone: Its antigen is undetermined.

CD8 cells classed as naive were CD45RO-negative and positively selected for CCR7, excluding terminally differentiated effector memory CD45RA+ cells. Produced via immunoSEQ multiplex PCR; TCRdb's table is partial and in-frame only. Among hundreds of thousands of clones, approximately 96% were seen once, and the ten largest hold about 0.11%. The TCR was taken from a woman younger than 45 in good health. Sequenced material: naive CD8+ T cells sorted from blood.

The CDR3 DNA reads as TGTGCCAGCAGTTCCCCCCCGCAGAAATTGAACACCGGGGAGCTGTTTTTT. It codes for CASSSPPQKLNTGELFF. This chain connects TRBV7-9 to TRBJ2-2; D is uncertain. This CDR3 spans 17 amino acids. Trimming pared 6 bases from V and 1 base from J, leaving 18 bases between. Germline assignment: CDR1 SEHNR and CDR2 FQNEAQ (reference sequence).